This T cell receptor beta chain was identified during a study of blood T cell repertoires in COVID-19. The wider study: Acute and convalescent COVID-19 samples came from the United States, Italy and Spain. In each case, the material was cDNA or gDNA derived from T cells, B-cell-depleted T cells, or PBMCs.

This clone showed up just once. As processed by the authors: The assay estimated nucleated cells by amplifying reference gene primers. TCRdb's copy holds only in-frame clones and misses some; the assay was immunoSEQ multiplex PCR. Clone size and the V and J calls come from that table; the DNA yielded D and trimming. The sample shows 75,000 to 100,000 clones, about 85% of them seen only once. The receptor was isolated from a woman of 80 years or more with acute or convalescent COVID-19. Sequenced material: peripheral blood.

In DNA form, the CDR3 reads TGTGCCAGCAGTGAAACAGGAGCTAACTATGGCTACACCTTC. Amino acids: CASSETGANYGYTF. This sequence joins TRBV2 and TRBJ1-2; D might be TRBD1 (5 bases). The ends were cut back, 2 bases at V and 0 bases at J, with 7 bases in the middle. The length of the CDR3 is 14 residues. Germline lookup yields CDR1 SNHLY and CDR2 FYNNEI.